These T cell receptor beta chains were read from a single sample in a study of T cell responses to AZD1222 COVID-19 vaccine. The method was immunoSEQ multiplex PCR; TCRdb's version includes in-frame clones alone and lacks a portion of them. The data show around 83,000 clones, around 90% seen once. The sequences come from peripheral blood, collected on day 0 of AZD1222 vaccination. The receptors originated from an adult in good health. Each CDR3 is given with its conserved first and last residue. A D gene is named only where the DNA matches it firmly. Rows may omit the clone size; those that give it use once, few, many or a size class.

J: TRBJ2-7
V: TRBV6-5
D: TRBD2
size: NA
CDR3: CASGTSGPYEQYF
DNA: TGTGCCAGCGGGACTAGCGGTCCCTACGAGCAGTACTTC

J: TRBJ1-1
V: TRBV21-1
D: NA
size: NA
CDR3: CASIFTVQMSTEAFF
DNA: TGTGCCAGCATCTTTACTGTCCAGATGTCCACTGAAGCTTTCTTT

J: TRBJ1-2
V: TRBV5-4
D: NA
size: NA
CDR3: CASSNQGDGYGYTF
DNA: TGTGCCAGCAGCAACCAGGGTGACGGCTATGGCTACACCTTC

J: TRBJ1-1
V: TRBV27
D: NA
size: NA
CDR3: CASSLKAGTEAFF
DNA: TGTGCCAGCAGTTTGAAAGCCGGCACTGAAGCTTTCTTT

J: TRBJ1-1
V: TRBV11-2
D: TRBD1
size: NA
CDR3: CASSPGGRGTEAFF
DNA: TGTGCCAGCAGCCCAGGGGGCCGGGGCACTGAAGCTTTCTTT

J: TRBJ2-5
V: TRBV9
D: TRBD2
size: NA
CDR3: CASSVLGRETAQETQYF
DNA: TGTGCCAGCAGCGTACTCGGGAGGGAAACTGCCCAAGAGACCCAGTACTTC

J: TRBJ2-1
V: TRBV28
D: NA
size: NA
CDR3: CASRGTQRASYNEQFF
DNA: TGTGCCAGCAGAGGGACCCAGCGGGCCTCCTACAATGAGCAGTTCTTC

J: TRBJ1-1
V: TRBV28
D: TRBD1
size: NA
CDR3: CASRDGQGGAFF
DNA: TGTGCCAGCAGGGACGGACAGGGAGGAGCTTTCTTT

J: TRBJ1-4
V: TRBV5-1
D: TRBD1
size: NA
CDR3: CASSPRQGEYEKLFF
DNA: TGCGCCAGCAGCCCACGACAGGGGGAATATGAAAAACTGTTTTTT

J: TRBJ1-6
V: TRBV2
D: NA
size: NA
CDR3: CASRAGENSPLHF
DNA: TGTGCCAGCAGAGCAGGGGAAAATTCACCCCTCCACTTT

J: TRBJ2-3
V: TRBV10-3
D: NA
size: NA
CDR3: CAIGPGQRPTDTQYF
DNA: TGTGCCATCGGGCCGGGGCAGCGGCCCACAGATACGCAGTATTTT

J: TRBJ1-1
V: TRBV2
D: NA
size: few
CDR3: CASRNAGGGETEAFF
DNA: TGTGCCAGCAGAAATGCGGGAGGAGGGGAGACTGAAGCTTTCTTT

J: TRBJ2-1
V: TRBV2
D: TRBD2
size: NA
CDR3: CASRGGLAPNNEQFF
DNA: TGTGCCAGCAGGGGGGGACTAGCGCCCAACAATGAGCAGTTCTTC

J: TRBJ1-1
V: TRBV6-5
D: NA
size: NA
CDR3: CASSYSVTGNTEAFF
DNA: TGTGCCAGCAGTTACTCAGTCACTGGGAACACTGAAGCTTTCTTT

J: TRBJ1-2
V: TRBV4-1
D: NA
size: NA
CDR3: CASSYPGGLNYGYTF
DNA: TGCGCCAGCAGCTACCCCGGAGGGCTTAACTATGGCTACACCTTC

J: TRBJ2-1
V: TRBV7-3
D: TRBD2
size: NA
CDR3: CASSTRLAGHYNEQFF
DNA: TGTGCCAGCAGCACAAGACTAGCGGGACACTACAATGAGCAGTTCTTC

J: TRBJ2-3
V: TRBV7-9
D: TRBD2
size: once
CDR3: CASSLSGRADTQYF
DNA: TGTGCCAGCAGCTTAAGTGGGAGGGCAGATACGCAGTATTTT

J: TRBJ2-7
V: TRBV5-1
D: NA
size: NA
CDR3: CASSLDPSSYEQYF
DNA: TGCGCCAGCAGCTTGGATCCTAGCTCCTACGAGCAGTACTTC

J: TRBJ1-1
V: TRBV28
D: NA
size: NA
CDR3: CASSTNTEAFF
DNA: TGTGCCAGCAGTACCAACACTGAAGCTTTCTTT

J: TRBJ2-1
V: TRBV29-1
D: TRBD2
size: NA
CDR3: CSVKGREESRNEQFF
DNA: TGCAGCGTTAAAGGGCGGGAGGAGAGTAGGAATGAGCAGTTCTTC

J: TRBJ2-3
V: TRBV2
D: NA
size: NA
CDR3: CASSRTEGTQYF
DNA: TGTGCCAGCAGTCGTACAGAGGGGACGCAGTATTTT

J: TRBJ1-4
V: TRBV28
D: NA
size: NA
CDR3: CASSFLGRREKLFF
DNA: TGTGCCAGCAGTTTCTTGGGACGTCGAGAAAAACTGTTTTTT

J: TRBJ2-1
V: TRBV19
D: NA
size: NA
CDR3: CASSIRGGSYNEQFF
DNA: TGTGCCAGTAGTATAAGGGGGGGCTCCTACAATGAGCAGTTCTTC

J: TRBJ1-5
V: TRBV7-9
D: NA
size: NA
CDR3: CASSRGQTPEAQHF
DNA: TGTGCCAGCAGCCGAGGACAGACCCCGGAGGCCCAGCATTTT

J: TRBJ1-1
V: TRBV3-1/TRBV3-2
D: NA
size: NA
CDR3: CASSQVGSTEAFF
DNA: TGTGCCAGCAGCCAAGTAGGGAGCACTGAAGCTTTCTTT

J: TRBJ2-5
V: TRBV18
D: NA
size: few
CDR3: CASSPRSGGQETQYF
DNA: TGTGCCAGCTCACCCCGATCCGGGGGCCAAGAGACCCAGTACTTC

J: TRBJ2-1
V: TRBV6-5
D: TRBD2
size: NA
CDR3: CASSSSGSNEQFF
DNA: TGTGCCAGCAGTTCTAGCGGGAGCAATGAGCAGTTCTTC

J: TRBJ2-1
V: TRBV2
D: TRBD1
size: NA
CDR3: CASNRGGYNEQFF
DNA: TGTGCCAGCAACAGGGGTGGCTACAATGAGCAGTTCTTC

J: TRBJ2-3
V: TRBV11-3
D: TRBD2
size: once
CDR3: CASSPPGGDTQYF
DNA: TGTGCCAGCAGCCCCCCGGGAGGGGATACGCAGTATTTT

J: TRBJ2-6
V: TRBV27
D: NA
size: NA
CDR3: CASRLTGTGANVLTF
DNA: TGTGCCAGCCGACTTACAGGGACAGGGGCCAACGTCCTGACTTTC

J: TRBJ2-7
V: TRBV18
D: TRBD2
size: NA
CDR3: CASSLAGGPGIYEQYF
DNA: TGTGCCAGCTCACTAGCGGGAGGGCCAGGTATATACGAGCAGTACTTC

J: TRBJ2-5
V: TRBV4-1
D: TRBD2
size: NA
CDR3: CASSQSFQAGQETQYF
DNA: TGCGCCAGCAGCCAATCATTTCAAGCGGGGCAAGAGACCCAGTACTTC

J: TRBJ2-2
V: TRBV6-1
D: TRBD2
size: NA
CDR3: CASSEDGLAGVLTGELFF
DNA: TGTGCCAGCAGTGAAGATGGACTAGCGGGAGTTCTAACCGGGGAGCTGTTTTTT

J: TRBJ2-7
V: TRBV4-2
D: NA
size: once
CDR3: CASSQDRALADSYEQYF
DNA: TGTGCCAGCAGCCAAGATCGAGCACTAGCTGACTCCTACGAGCAGTACTTC

J: TRBJ2-3
V: TRBV3-1/TRBV3-2
D: NA
size: NA
CDR3: CASSHTPGTQYF
DNA: TGTGCCAGCAGCCACACCCCGGGTACGCAGTATTTT

J: TRBJ2-5
V: TRBV28
D: NA
size: NA
CDR3: CASSLRETQYF
DNA: TGTGCCAGCAGTTTGCGAGAGACCCAGTACTTC

J: TRBJ2-5
V: TRBV5-6
D: TRBD1
size: few
CDR3: CASSRKPGTVLQETQYF
DNA: TGTGCCAGCAGCCGCAAACCCGGGACAGTCCTTCAAGAGACCCAGTACTTC

J: TRBJ1-1
V: TRBV30
D: NA
size: NA
CDR3: CAWSLGQQFYTEAFF
DNA: TGTGCCTGGAGCTTAGGACAGCAGTTTTACACTGAAGCTTTCTTT

J: TRBJ1-1
V: TRBV28
D: NA
size: once
CDR3: CASSLPLGNTEAFF
DNA: TGTGCCAGCAGTTTACCCTTAGGGAACACTGAAGCTTTCTTT

J: TRBJ1-2
V: TRBV27
D: NA
size: once
CDR3: CASRPKIGSRRDYGYTF
DNA: TGTGCCAGCAGACCCAAGATAGGGAGTCGAAGGGACTATGGCTACACCTTC

J: TRBJ1-1
V: TRBV5-1
D: NA
size: NA
CDR3: CASSPRDDGTEAFF
DNA: TGCGCCAGCAGCCCAAGGGACGATGGGACTGAAGCTTTCTTT

J: TRBJ1-1
V: TRBV30
D: NA
size: NA
CDR3: CAKKTGRGTEAFF
DNA: TGTGCCAAAAAGACAGGCCGGGGCACTGAAGCTTTCTTT

J: TRBJ2-1
V: TRBV4-1
D: TRBD2
size: NA
CDR3: CASSQRLAGDVNEQFF
DNA: TGCGCCAGCAGCCAAAGACTAGCGGGAGATGTTAATGAGCAGTTCTTC

J: TRBJ2-4
V: TRBV20-1
D: NA
size: once
CDR3: CSAGPRDIQYF
DNA: TGCAGTGCCGGCCCGCGGGACATTCAGTACTTC

J: TRBJ2-7
V: TRBV30
D: NA
size: NA
CDR3: CAWNFGAEQYF
DNA: TGTGCCTGGAATTTTGGAGCCGAGCAGTACTTC